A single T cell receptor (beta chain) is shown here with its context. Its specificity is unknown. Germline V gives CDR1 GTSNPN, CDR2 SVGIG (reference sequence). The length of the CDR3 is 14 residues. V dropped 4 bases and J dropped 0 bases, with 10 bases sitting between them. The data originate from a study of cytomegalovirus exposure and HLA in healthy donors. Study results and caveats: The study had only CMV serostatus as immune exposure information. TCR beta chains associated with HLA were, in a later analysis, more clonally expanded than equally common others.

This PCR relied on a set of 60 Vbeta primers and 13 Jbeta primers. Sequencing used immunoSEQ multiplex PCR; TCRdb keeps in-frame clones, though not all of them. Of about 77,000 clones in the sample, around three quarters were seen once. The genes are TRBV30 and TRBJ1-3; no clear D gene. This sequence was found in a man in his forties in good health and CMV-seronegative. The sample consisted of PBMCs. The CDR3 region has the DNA TGTGCCTGGACTAGGCAAGACTCTGGAAACACCATATATTTT. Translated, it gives CAWTRQDSGNTIYF.